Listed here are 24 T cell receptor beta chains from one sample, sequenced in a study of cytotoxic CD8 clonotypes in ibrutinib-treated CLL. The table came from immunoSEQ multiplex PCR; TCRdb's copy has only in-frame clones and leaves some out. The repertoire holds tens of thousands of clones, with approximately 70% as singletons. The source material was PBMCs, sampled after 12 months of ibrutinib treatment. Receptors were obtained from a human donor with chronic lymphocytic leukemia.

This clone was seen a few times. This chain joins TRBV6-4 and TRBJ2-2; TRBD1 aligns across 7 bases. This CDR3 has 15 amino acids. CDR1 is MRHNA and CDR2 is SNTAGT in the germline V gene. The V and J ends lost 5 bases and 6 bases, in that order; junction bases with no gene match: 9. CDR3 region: CASSPRQGWSGELFF. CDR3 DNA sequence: TGTGCCAGCAGTCCTAGACAGGGTTGGTCCGGGGAGCTGTTTTTT.

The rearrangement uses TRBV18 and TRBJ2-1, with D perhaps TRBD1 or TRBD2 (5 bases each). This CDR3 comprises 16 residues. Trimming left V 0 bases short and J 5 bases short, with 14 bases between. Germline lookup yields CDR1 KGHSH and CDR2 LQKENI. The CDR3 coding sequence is TGTGCCAGCTCACCACCGTGGGGGAGTTCCGACAATGAGCAGTTCTTC. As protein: CASSPPWGSSDNEQFF.

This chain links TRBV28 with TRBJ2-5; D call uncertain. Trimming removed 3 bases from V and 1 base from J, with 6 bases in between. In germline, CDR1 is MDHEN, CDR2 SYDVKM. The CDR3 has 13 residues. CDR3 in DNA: TGTGCCAGCAGTTTCGGTAGCCAAGAGACCCAGTACTTC. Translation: CASSFGSQETQYF.

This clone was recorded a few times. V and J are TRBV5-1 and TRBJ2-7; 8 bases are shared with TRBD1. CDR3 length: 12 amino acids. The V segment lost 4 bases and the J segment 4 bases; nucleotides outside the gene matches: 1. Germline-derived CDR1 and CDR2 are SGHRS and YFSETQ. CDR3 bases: TGCGCCAGCAGCCGGGACAGGTACGAGCAGTACTTC. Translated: CASSRDRYEQYF.

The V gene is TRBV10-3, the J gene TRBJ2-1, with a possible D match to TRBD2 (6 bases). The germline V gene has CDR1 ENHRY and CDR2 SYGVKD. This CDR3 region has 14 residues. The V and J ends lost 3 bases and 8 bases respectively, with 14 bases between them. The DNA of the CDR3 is TGTGCCATCAGTGAATTTGGGACTTACTATGAGCAGTTCTTC. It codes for CAISEFGTYYEQFF.

In nucleotides, the CDR3 is TGTGCCAGCTCACCATCTTTCGGGGAAGGAGGTTATGAGCAGTTCTTC. It yields the protein CASSPSFGEGGYEQFF. The chain has TRBV18 and TRBJ2-1; D perhaps matches TRBD2 (5 bases). This CDR3 comprises 16 residues. The germline gives CDR1 KGHSH, CDR2 LQKENI. Trimming shortened V by 2 bases and J by 8 bases, and 19 bases separated the two germline ends.

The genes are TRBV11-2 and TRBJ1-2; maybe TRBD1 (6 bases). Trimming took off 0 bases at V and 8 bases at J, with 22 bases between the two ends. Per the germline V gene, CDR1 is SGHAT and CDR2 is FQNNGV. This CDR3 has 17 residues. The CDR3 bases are TGTGCCAGCAGCTTAGATCAAGCAGGGGCCTCTATAGGAGGCTACACCTTC. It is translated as CASSLDQAGASIGGYTF. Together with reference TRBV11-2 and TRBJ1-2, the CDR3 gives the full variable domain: EAGVAQSPRYKIIEKRQSVAFWCNPISGHATLYWYQQILGQGPKLLIQFQNNGVVDDSQLPKDRFSAERLKGVDSTLKIQPAKLEDSAVYLCASSLDQAGASIGGYTFGSGTRLTVV.

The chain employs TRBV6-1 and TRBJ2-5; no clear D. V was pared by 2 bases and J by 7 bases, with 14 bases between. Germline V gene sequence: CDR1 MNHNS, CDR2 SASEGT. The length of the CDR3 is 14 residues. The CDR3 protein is CASSEFASPSTQYF. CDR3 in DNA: TGTGCCAGCAGTGAATTTGCCTCCCCCTCGACCCAGTACTTC.

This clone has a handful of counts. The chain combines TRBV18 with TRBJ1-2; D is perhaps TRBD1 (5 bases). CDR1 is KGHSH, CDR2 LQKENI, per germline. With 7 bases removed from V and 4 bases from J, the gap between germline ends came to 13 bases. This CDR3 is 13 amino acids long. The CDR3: CASYRGGLYGYTF. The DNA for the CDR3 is TGTGCCAGCTACCGGGGCGGGCTCTATGGCTACACCTTC.

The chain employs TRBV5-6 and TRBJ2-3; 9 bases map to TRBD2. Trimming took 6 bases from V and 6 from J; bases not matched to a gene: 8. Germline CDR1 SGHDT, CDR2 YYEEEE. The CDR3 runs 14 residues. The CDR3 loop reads CASTLAGVEDTQYF. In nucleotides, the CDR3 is TGTGCCAGCACATTAGCGGGAGTGGAGGATACGCAGTATTTT.

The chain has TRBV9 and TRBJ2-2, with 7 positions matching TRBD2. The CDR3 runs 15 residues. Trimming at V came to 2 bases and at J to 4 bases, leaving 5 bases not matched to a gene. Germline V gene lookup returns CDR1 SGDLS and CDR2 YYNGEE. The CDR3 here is CASSVTSGVTGELFF. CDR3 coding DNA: TGTGCCAGCAGCGTTACCAGCGGGGTCACCGGGGAGCTGTTTTTT.

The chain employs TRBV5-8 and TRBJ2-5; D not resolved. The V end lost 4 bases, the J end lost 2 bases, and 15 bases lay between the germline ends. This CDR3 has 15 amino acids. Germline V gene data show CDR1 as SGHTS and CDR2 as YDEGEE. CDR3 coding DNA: TGTGCCAGCAGCCCAAGTACATCGAGGCAAGAGACCCAGTACTTC. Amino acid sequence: CASSPSTSRQETQYF.

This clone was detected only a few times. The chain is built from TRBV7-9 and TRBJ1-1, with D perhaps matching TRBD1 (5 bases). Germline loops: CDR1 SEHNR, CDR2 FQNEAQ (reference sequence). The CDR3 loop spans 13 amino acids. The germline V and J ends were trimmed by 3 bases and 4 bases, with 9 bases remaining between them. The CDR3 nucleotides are TGTGCCAGCAGCTTCGGGGGGTTCACTGAAGCTTTCTTT. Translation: CASSFGGFTEAFF.

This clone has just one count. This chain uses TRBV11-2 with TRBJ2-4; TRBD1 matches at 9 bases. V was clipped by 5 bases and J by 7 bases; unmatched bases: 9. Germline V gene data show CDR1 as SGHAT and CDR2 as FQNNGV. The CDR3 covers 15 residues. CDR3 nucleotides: TGTGCCAGCAGCCCAGGGACAGGGTGGATTAACATTCAGTACTTC. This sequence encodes CASSPGTGWINIQYF. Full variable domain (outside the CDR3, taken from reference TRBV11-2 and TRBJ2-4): EAGVAQSPRYKIIEKRQSVAFWCNPISGHATLYWYQQILGQGPKLLIQFQNNGVVDDSQLPKDRFSAERLKGVDSTLKIQPAKLEDSAVYLCASSPGTGWINIQYFGAGTRLSVL.

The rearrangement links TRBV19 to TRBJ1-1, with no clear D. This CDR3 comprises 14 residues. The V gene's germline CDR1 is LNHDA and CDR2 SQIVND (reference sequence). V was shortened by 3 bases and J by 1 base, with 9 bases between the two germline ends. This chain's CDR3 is CASSMYNGNTEAFF. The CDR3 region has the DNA TGTGCCAGTAGTATGTATAACGGGAACACTGAAGCTTTCTTT. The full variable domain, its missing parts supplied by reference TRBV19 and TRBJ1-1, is DGGITQSPKYLFRKEGQNVTLSCEQNLNHDAMYWYRQDPGQGLRLIYYSQIVNDFQKGDIAEGYSVSREKKESFPLTVTSAQKNPTAFYLCASSMYNGNTEAFFGQGTRLTVV.

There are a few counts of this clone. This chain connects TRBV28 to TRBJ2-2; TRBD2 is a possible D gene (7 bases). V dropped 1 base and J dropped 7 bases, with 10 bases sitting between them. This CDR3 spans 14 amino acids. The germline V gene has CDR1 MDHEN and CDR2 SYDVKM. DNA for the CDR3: TGTGCCAGCAGTTTATACAGGGAGGGCGGGGAGCTGTTTTTT. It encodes CASSLYREGGELFF. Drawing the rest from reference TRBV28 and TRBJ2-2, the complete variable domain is DVKVTQSSRYLVKRTGEKVFLECVQDMDHENMFWYRQDPGLGLRLIYFSYDVKMKEKGDIPEGYSVSREKKERFSLILESASTNQTSMYLCASSLYREGGELFFGEGSRLTVL.

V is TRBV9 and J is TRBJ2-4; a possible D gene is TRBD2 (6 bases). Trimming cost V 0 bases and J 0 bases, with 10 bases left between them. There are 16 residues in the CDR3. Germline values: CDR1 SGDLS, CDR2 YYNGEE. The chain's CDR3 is CASSVDGSGAKNIQYF. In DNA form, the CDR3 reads TGTGCCAGCAGCGTAGATGGTAGCGGAGCCAAAAACATTCAGTACTTC.

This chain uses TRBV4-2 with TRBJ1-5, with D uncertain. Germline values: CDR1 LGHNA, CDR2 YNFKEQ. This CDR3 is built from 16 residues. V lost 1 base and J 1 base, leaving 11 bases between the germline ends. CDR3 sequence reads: CASSQGKGLSNQPQHF. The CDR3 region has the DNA TGTGCCAGCAGCCAAGGGAAGGGATTAAGCAATCAGCCCCAGCATTTT.

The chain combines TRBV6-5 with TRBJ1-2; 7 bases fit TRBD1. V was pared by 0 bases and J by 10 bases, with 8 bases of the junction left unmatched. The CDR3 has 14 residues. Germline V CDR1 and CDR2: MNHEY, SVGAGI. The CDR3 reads CASSYSLRQGSYTF. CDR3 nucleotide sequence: TGTGCCAGCAGTTACTCCCTTCGACAGGGATCCTACACCTTC.

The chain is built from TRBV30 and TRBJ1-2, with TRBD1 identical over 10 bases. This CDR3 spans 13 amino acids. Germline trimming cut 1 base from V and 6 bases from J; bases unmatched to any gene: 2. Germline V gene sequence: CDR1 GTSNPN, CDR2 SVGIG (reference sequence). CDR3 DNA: TGTGCCTGGAGTGGACAGGGGGCGAATGGCTACACCTTC. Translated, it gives CAWSGQGANGYTF.

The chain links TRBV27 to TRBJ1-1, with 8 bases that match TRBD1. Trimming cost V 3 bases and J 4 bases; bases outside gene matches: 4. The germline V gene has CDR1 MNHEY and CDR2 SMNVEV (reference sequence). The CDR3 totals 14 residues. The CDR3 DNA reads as TGTGCCAGCAGTTTCGGACAGGGCGTCACTGAAGCTTTCTTT. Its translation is CASSFGQGVTEAFF.

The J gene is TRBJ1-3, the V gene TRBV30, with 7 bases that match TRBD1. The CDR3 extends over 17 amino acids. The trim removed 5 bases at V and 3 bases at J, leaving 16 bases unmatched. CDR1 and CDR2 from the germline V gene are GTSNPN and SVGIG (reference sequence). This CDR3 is CAWCPSGGGAGGNTIYF. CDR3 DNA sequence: TGTGCCTGGTGCCCATCAGGAGGGGGCGCGGGTGGAAACACCATATATTTT.

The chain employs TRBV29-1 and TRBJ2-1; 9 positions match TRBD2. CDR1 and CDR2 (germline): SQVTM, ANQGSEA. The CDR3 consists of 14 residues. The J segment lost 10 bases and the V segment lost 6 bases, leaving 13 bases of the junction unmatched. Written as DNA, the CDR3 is TGCAGCGTAGCCGTCGGGCTAGCGGGAAGCGAGCAGTTCTTC. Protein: CSVAVGLAGSEQFF.

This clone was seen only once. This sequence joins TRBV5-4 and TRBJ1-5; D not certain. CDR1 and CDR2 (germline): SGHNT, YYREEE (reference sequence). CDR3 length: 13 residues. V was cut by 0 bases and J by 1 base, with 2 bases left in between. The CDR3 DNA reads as TGTGCCAGCAGCTTGGACAGCAATCAGCCCCAGCATTTT. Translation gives CASSLDSNQPQHF. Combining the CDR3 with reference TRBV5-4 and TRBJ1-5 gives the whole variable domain ETGVTQSPTHLIKTRGQQVTLRCSSQSGHNTVSWYQQALGQGPQFIFQYYREEENGRGNFPPRFSGLQFPNYSSELNVNALELDDSALYLCASSLDSNQPQHFGDGTRLSIL.